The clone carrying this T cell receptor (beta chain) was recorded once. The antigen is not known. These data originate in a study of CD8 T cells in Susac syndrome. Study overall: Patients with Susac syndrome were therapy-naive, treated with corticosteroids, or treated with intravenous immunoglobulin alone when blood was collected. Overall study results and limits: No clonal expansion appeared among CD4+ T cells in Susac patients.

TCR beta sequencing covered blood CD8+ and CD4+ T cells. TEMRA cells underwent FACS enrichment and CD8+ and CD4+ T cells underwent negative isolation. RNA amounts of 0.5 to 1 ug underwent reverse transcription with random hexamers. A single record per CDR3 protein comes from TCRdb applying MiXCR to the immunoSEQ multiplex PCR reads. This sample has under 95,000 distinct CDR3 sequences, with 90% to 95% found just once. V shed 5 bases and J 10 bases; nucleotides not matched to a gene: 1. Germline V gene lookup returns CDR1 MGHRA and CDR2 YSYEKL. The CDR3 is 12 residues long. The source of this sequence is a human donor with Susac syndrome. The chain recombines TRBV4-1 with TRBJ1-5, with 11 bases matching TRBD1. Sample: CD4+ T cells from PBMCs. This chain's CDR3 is CASSGTGGPQHF. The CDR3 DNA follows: TGCGCCAGCAGCGGGACAGGGGGACCCCAGCATTTT.